What follows are 4 T cell receptor beta chains derived from one specimen sequenced in a study of blood T cells in healthy people across ages. Next came a second PCR, run for about 6 to 12 cycles, which used a sample-barcoded 5' primer along with a J-beta primer mix. TCRdb called the 5' RACE reads again in MiXCR, with one record for every CDR3 protein. The sample has around 1,800,000 distinct CDR3 sequences, approximately 40% seen once; the top ten hold roughly 23%. Source material: blood. These receptors originate from a human donor in good health.

This clonotype appeared a single time. The chain couples TRBV7-3 to TRBJ2-1, with 7 positions matching TRBD1. CDR3 length: 16 amino acids. Losses at the gene ends were 3 bases for V and 5 bases for J; bases not matched to a gene: 10. Per the germline V gene, CDR1 is SGHTA and CDR2 is FQGTGA. The CDR3 region is CASSFSHRGPHNEQFF. CDR3 nucleotide sequence: TGTGCCAGCAGCTTTTCTCACAGGGGCCCCCACAATGAGCAGTTCTTC.

This clonotype was observed a handful of times. The rearrangement joins TRBV12-3 or TRBV12-4 to TRBJ1-2; 10 bases agree with TRBD1. The V and J ends lost 7 bases and 9 bases, in that order; junction bases with no gene match: 5. The CDR3 consists of 12 residues. This chain's CDR3 is CASNPGQGSYTF. Written as DNA, the CDR3 is TGTGCCAGCAATCCGGGACAGGGGAGCTACACCTTC.

This rearrangement joins TRBV11-2 to TRBJ2-6; 7 bases align to TRBD1. The germline V gene has CDR1 SGHAT and CDR2 FQNNGV. The CDR3 is 16 amino acids. Germline trimming cut 5 bases from V and 1 base from J; bases unmatched to any gene: 5. The CDR3 region is CASSKPDRSGANVLTF. The CDR3 DNA reads TGTGCCAGCAGCAAACCGGACAGGTCTGGGGCCAACGTCCTGACTTTC.

This clonotype showed up many times. The V call is TRBV10-3, the J call TRBJ2-7; D possibly corresponds to TRBD1 (6 bases). Per the germline V gene, CDR1 is ENHRY and CDR2 is SYGVKD. This CDR3 spans 13 amino acids. V was cut by 6 bases and J by 3 bases, with 12 bases left in between. CDR3 sequence (DNA): TGTGCCATCAGCATGATACAGGGCTACGAGCAGTACTTC. Encoded protein: CAISMIQGYEQYF.